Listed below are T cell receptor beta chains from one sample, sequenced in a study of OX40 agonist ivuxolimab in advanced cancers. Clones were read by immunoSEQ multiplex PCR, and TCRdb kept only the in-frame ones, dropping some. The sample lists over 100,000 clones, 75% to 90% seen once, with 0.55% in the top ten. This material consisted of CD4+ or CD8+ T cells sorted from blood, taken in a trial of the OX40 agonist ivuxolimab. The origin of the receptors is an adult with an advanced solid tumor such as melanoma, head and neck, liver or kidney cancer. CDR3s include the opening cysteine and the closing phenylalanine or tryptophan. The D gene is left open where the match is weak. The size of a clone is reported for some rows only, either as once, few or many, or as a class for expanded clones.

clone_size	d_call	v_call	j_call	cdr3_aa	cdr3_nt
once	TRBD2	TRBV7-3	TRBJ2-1	CASSFTSGVVNEQFF	TGTGCCAGCAGCTTTACTAGCGGGGTAGTAAATGAGCAGTTCTTC
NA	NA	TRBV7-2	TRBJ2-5	CASSPPGLGVQYF	TGTGCCAGCAGCCCCCCGGGACTGGGTGTCCAGTACTTC
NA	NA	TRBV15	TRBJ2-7	CATSRDPEVAGTTGEQYF	TGTGCCACCAGCAGAGATCCTGAAGTTGCAGGGACGACCGGGGAGCAGTACTTC
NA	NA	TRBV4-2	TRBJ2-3	CASSQVEGGTDTQYF	TGTGCCAGCAGCCAAGTCGAGGGAGGCACAGATACGCAGTATTTT
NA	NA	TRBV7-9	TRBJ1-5	CASSQGSSNQPQHF	TGTGCCAGCAGCCAGGGGAGTAGCAATCAGCCCCAGCATTTT
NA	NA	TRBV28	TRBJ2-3	CASRQWQISDTQYF	TGTGCCAGCCGCCAATGGCAGATCTCAGATACGCAGTATTTT
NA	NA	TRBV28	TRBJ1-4	CASSPQTWNEKLFF	TGTGCCAGCAGCCCACAGACTTGGAATGAAAAACTGTTTTTT
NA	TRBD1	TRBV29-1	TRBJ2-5	CSVENYGRGIETQYF	TGCAGCGTTGAAAACTACGGCAGGGGGATCGAGACCCAGTACTTC
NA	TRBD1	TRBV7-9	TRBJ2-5	CASSTGVYQETQYF	TGTGCCAGCAGCACAGGGGTGTACCAAGAGACCCAGTACTTC
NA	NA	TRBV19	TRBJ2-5	CASSIRGFVGETQYF	TGTGCCAGTAGTATCCGGGGTTTCGTGGGTGAGACCCAGTACTTC
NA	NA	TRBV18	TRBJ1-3	CASSPNPQGPGNTIYF	TGTGCCAGCTCACCTAATCCACAGGGACCTGGAAACACCATATATTTT